Listed below are T cell receptor beta chains from one sample, sequenced in a study of shared clonotypes between healthy human individuals. Profiling relied on immunoSEQ multiplex PCR, and the TCRdb table lists in-frame clones only, not all of them. Of 2,100,000 or so clones listed, roughly 95% were seen once; the top ten hold 0.1% to 0.15%. Material: naive CD4+ T cells sorted from blood. These TCRs come from a man aged 18 to 29 in good health. The CDR3 runs from the conserved cysteine through the conserved F or W. Each record gives: CDR3 length, D gene, V gene, J gene, clone size, CDR3 protein, CDR3 DNA. D genes are given only for firm matches. For some rows the clone size is stated as once, few or many, or as a class when expanded; others skip it.

>14|-|TRBV6-6|TRBJ2-3|-
CASSPPSGLDTQYF
TGTGCCAGCAGCCCCCCATCTGGGCTAGATACGCAGTATTTT
>13|-|TRBV5-4|TRBJ1-2|-
CASSLVQNYGYTF
TGTGCCAGCAGCTTGGTTCAGAACTATGGCTACACCTTC
>15|-|TRBV6-1|TRBJ2-3|-
CASSGGTPGVDTQYF
TGTGCCAGCAGTGGTGGGACCCCGGGGGTCGATACGCAGTATTTT
>13|-|TRBV19|TRBJ1-3|-
CASNPFSGNTIYF
TGTGCCAGCAACCCTTTCTCTGGAAACACCATATATTTT
>17|TRBD1|TRBV7-8|TRBJ2-5|-
CASSRYFPGGTEETQYF
TGTGCCAGCAGCCGTTACTTTCCAGGGGGAACCGAAGAGACCCAGTACTTC
>15|-|TRBV30|TRBJ1-6|-
CAWSVLGSYNSPLHF
TGTGCCTGGAGTGTCCTTGGCTCCTATAATTCACCCCTCCACTTT
>15|-|TRBV10-3|TRBJ1-2|-
CAISDAERQNYGYTF
TGTGCCATCAGTGACGCCGAAAGACAGAACTATGGCTACACCTTC
>15|-|TRBV14|TRBJ2-7|-
CASSRTGSKPYEQYF
TGTGCCAGCAGCCGTACAGGGAGTAAGCCCTACGAGCAGTACTTC
>13|-|TRBV11-2|TRBJ2-7|-
CASSLRPSYEQYF
TGTGCCAGCAGCTTAAGGCCCTCCTACGAGCAGTACTTC
>16|TRBD2|TRBV11-2|TRBJ2-7|-
CASSLRTSGGPFEQYF
TGTGCCAGCAGCTTGCGGACTAGCGGGGGCCCATTCGAGCAGTACTTC
>16|-|TRBV7-2|TRBJ1-5|-
CASSLAYRTGNQPQHF
TGTGCCAGCAGCTTAGCCTACCGGACAGGCAATCAGCCCCAGCATTTT
>14|TRBD2|TRBV7-2|TRBJ2-7|-
CASSTGTSSPEQYF
TGTGCCAGCAGCACCGGGACTAGCAGTCCCGAGCAGTACTTC
>15|-|TRBV4-3|TRBJ2-1|-
CASSQERLGADEQFF
TGCGCCAGCAGCCAAGAGAGACTGGGGGCGGATGAGCAGTTCTTC
>13|-|TRBV13|TRBJ2-5|-
CASSFGPLETQYF
TGTGCCAGCAGCTTTGGCCCCCTCGAGACCCAGTACTTC
>16|TRBD1|TRBV7-9|TRBJ2-1|-
CASSPSRGQGDNEQFF
TGTGCCAGCAGCCCCAGCCGGGGACAGGGCGACAATGAGCAGTTCTTC
>15|-|TRBV7-9|TRBJ1-1|-
CASSLLTGPDTEAFF
TGTGCCAGCAGCTTACTTACAGGTCCGGACACTGAAGCTTTCTTT
>15|TRBD1|TRBV19|TRBJ2-5|few
CASSSGQGPGETQYF
TGTGCCAGTAGTAGCGGACAGGGTCCGGGGGAGACCCAGTACTTC
>14|TRBD1|TRBV7-2|TRBJ1-1|-
CASSWGQLNTEAFF
TGTGCCAGCAGCTGGGGACAGTTGAACACTGAAGCTTTCTTT
>15|TRBD1|TRBV10-1|TRBJ2-5|-
CASSSGTGPQETQYF
TGCGCCAGCAGTTCCGGGACAGGGCCTCAAGAGACCCAGTACTTC
>15|TRBD2|TRBV5-1|TRBJ2-7|-
CASSLGAGSSYEQYF
TGCGCCAGCAGCCTGGGAGCGGGGAGCTCCTACGAGCAGTACTTC
>18|TRBD2|TRBV18|TRBJ2-1|-
CASSPYSTSGNSYNEQFF
TGTGCCAGCTCACCATATTCGACTAGCGGGAATTCCTACAATGAGCAGTTCTTC
>16|-|TRBV28|TRBJ2-7|-
CASRQAGFGASYEQYF
TGTGCCAGCAGACAAGCAGGGTTCGGGGCCTCCTACGAGCAGTACTTC
>15|-|TRBV19|TRBJ1-5|-
CASTRIRGADQPQHF
TGTGCCAGTACCCGCATCCGAGGGGCAGATCAGCCCCAGCATTTT
>13|-|TRBV29-1|TRBJ1-3|-
CSVGQGSRNTIYF
TGCAGCGTTGGGCAGGGAAGTAGAAACACCATATATTTT
>14|-|TRBV6-6|TRBJ1-6|-
CASRAQGNNSPLHF
TGTGCCAGCAGGGCTCAGGGAAATAATTCACCCCTCCACTTT
>15|TRBD2|TRBV4-3|TRBJ2-7|-
CASSQGLAEIYEQYF
TGCGCCAGCAGCCAGGGGCTAGCGGAAATCTACGAGCAGTACTTC
>15|TRBD1|TRBV27|TRBJ2-7|-
CASQPWGQGSYEQYF
TGTGCCAGCCAACCGTGGGGACAGGGATCCTACGAGCAGTACTTC
>14|TRBD1|TRBV19|TRBJ1-5|-
CASGTGVLYQPQHF
TGTGCCAGCGGAACAGGGGTATTGTATCAGCCCCAGCATTTT
>11|-|TRBV5-8|TRBJ2-1|-
CASALYNEQFF
TGTGCCAGCGCATTATACAATGAGCAGTTCTTC
>15|-|TRBV2|TRBJ2-2|once
CASSGSRDNTGELFF
TGTGCCAGCAGTGGGAGCAGGGACAACACCGGGGAGCTGTTTTTT
>15|-|TRBV11-2|TRBJ2-3|-
CASSLKRDFTDTQYF
TGTGCCAGCAGCTTAAAAAGGGACTTCACAGATACGCAGTATTTT
>16|-|TRBV18|TRBJ1-2|-
CASSPGLEAGNYGYTF
TGTGCCAGCTCACCGGGGTTGGAGGCGGGGAACTATGGCTACACCTTC
>16|-|TRBV7-9|TRBJ1-4|-
CASSFHIVGLNEKLFF
TGTGCCAGCAGCTTTCATATAGTGGGTCTAAATGAAAAACTGTTTTTT
>14|-|TRBV18|TRBJ2-7|-
CASSPPTGPYEQYF
TGTGCCAGCTCACCACCTACAGGGCCCTACGAGCAGTACTTC
>16|TRBD1|TRBV5-6|TRBJ1-5|-
CASSLGDRGPNQPQHF
TGTGCCAGCAGCTTGGGGGACAGGGGGCCAAATCAGCCCCAGCATTTT
>15|-|TRBV7-3|TRBJ2-2|-
CASSDGPGIAGELFF
TGTGCCAGCAGCGACGGGCCCGGGATCGCCGGGGAGCTGTTTTTT
>14|-|TRBV18|TRBJ1-2|-
CASSPNEGVGGYTF
TGTGCCAGCTCACCCAACGAGGGGGTTGGTGGCTACACCTTC
>12|-|TRBV5-6|TRBJ2-7|once
CASTLGGYEQYF
TGTGCCAGCACCCTGGGGGGCTACGAGCAGTACTTC
>13|-|TRBV25-1|TRBJ1-2|-
CASTPGHNYGYTF
TGTGCCAGCACCCCGGGGCACAACTATGGCTACACCTTC
>13|-|TRBV29-1|TRBJ1-1|-
CSTRTRENTEAFF
TGCAGCACGCGGACAAGGGAGAACACTGAAGCTTTCTTT
>15|TRBD1|TRBV5-1|TRBJ1-1|-
CASSYGQGANTEAFF
TGCGCCAGCAGCTACGGACAGGGTGCGAACACTGAAGCTTTCTTT
>17|TRBD2|TRBV18|TRBJ2-7|-
CASSQGNIAGGSYEQYF
TGTGCCAGCTCACAGGGAAATATAGCGGGAGGTTCCTACGAGCAGTACTTC
>13|-|TRBV6-6|TRBJ1-2|-
CASSRGRGYGYTF
TGTGCCAGCAGCCGGGGGAGGGGGTATGGCTACACCTTC
>14|TRBD1|TRBV29-1|TRBJ1-4|-
CSVFKTGENEKLFF
TGCAGCGTTTTCAAGACAGGGGAAAATGAAAAACTGTTTTTT
>17|-|TRBV18|TRBJ2-5|-
CASSPYILTDKQETQYF
TGTGCCAGCTCACCATATATCCTTACGGACAAACAAGAGACCCAGTACTTC
>15|-|TRBV27|TRBJ2-5|-
CASSPQGRNQETQYF
TGTGCCAGCAGTCCCCAGGGACGAAACCAAGAGACCCAGTACTTC
>13|-|TRBV6-5|TRBJ1-6|-
CASRGSYNSPLHF
TGTGCCAGCAGGGGTTCCTATAATTCACCCCTCCACTTT
>13|-|TRBV18|TRBJ1-2|-
CASSIGNDYGYTF
TGTGCCAGCTCAATAGGGAACGACTATGGCTACACCTTC
>14|-|TRBV19|TRBJ2-7|-
CASSPWEDRYEQYF
TGTGCCAGTAGTCCCTGGGAGGACAGATACGAGCAGTACTTC
>11|-|TRBV19|TRBJ2-1|once
CASSIVNEQFF
TGTGCCAGTAGTATAGTAAATGAGCAGTTCTTC
>14|TRBD1|TRBV18|TRBJ1-1|-
CASSPDRANTEAFF
TGTGCCAGCTCACCTGACAGGGCGAACACTGAAGCTTTCTTT
>16|-|TRBV28|TRBJ2-2|once
CASSLYGSSGTGELFF
TGTGCCAGCAGTTTATACGGCAGCTCGGGCACCGGGGAGCTGTTTTTT
>13|-|TRBV18|TRBJ2-2|-
CASSSPNTGELFF
TGTGCCAGCTCGTCACCGAACACCGGGGAGTTGTTTTTT
>15|TRBD1|TRBV19|TRBJ1-5|-
CASRGTGAGNQPQHF
TGTGCCAGTAGGGGGACAGGGGCGGGCAATCAGCCCCAGCATTTT
>16|TRBD2|TRBV5-4|TRBJ2-2|-
CASTNRAGGGTGELFF
TGTGCCAGCACCAACAGGGCGGGAGGGGGCACCGGGGAGCTGTTTTTT